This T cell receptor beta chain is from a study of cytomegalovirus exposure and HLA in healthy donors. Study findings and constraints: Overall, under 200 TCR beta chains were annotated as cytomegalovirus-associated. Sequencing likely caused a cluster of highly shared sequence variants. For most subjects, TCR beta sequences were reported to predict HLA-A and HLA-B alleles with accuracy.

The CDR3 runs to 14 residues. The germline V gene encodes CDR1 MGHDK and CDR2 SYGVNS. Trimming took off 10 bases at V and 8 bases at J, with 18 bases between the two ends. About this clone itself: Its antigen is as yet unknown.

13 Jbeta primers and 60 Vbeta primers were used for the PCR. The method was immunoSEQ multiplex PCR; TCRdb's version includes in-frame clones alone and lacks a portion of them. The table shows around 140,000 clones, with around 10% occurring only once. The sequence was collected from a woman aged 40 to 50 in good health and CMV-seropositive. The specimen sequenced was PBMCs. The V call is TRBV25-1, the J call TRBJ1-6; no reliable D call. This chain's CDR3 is CATQNPGTDSPLHF. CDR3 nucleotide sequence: TGTGCCACCCAAAACCCAGGAACGGATTCACCCCTCCACTTT.